This T cell receptor (beta chain) was observed in a study of cytomegalovirus exposure and HLA in healthy donors. General study points: CMV serostatus was the only recorded immune exposure for donors. Relative to the approximately 670-donor mean, N-insertions were reportedly fewer in an Asian-associated ancestry cluster in a later analysis.

Of note for this clone: Its antigen is not identified.

It was with 60 Vbeta and 13 Jbeta primers that the PCR ran. TCRdb's copy holds only in-frame clones and misses some; the assay was immunoSEQ multiplex PCR. Its table lists around 100,000 clones. The CDR3 has 16 residues. Germline-derived CDR1 and CDR2 are SGHNT and YYREEE (reference sequence). The V and J ends lost 0 bases and 8 bases respectively, with 20 bases between them. Sequencing was carried out using PBMCs. This clonotype originated in a middle-aged man in good health and CMV-seronegative. The chain employs TRBV5-4 and TRBJ1-2; weak D call: TRBD1 (6 bases). The CDR3 bases are TGTGCCAGCAGCTTGGTCCCCAGGGGCGGTTCTATGGGCTACACCTTC. Its protein product is CASSLVPRGGSMGYTF.